The 7 T cell receptor beta chains below all came from one sample that was sequenced in a study of regulatory dendritic cells for organ transplantation. The data were produced by immunoSEQ multiplex PCR, yet TCRdb's version contains in-frame clones alone and is incomplete. The sample records 34,000 or so clones, about 88% being singletons. Sequenced sample: naive CD4+ T cells from blood. Subset of the sample: CD45RA+ naive T cells. These receptors all come from a human donor in good health.

This sequence joins TRBV7-2 and TRBJ1-1, with 9 bases lining up with TRBD1. Per the germline V gene, CDR1 is SGHTA and CDR2 is FQGNSA. V was clipped by 3 bases and J by 4 bases; unmatched bases: 12. This CDR3 comprises 17 residues. CDR3 sequence: CASSFGQGRGSGTEAFF. The CDR3 coding sequence is TGTGCCAGCAGCTTCGGACAGGGGAGAGGATCAGGCACTGAAGCTTTCTTT.

V and J are TRBV9 and TRBJ2-7; TRBD2 matches at 14 bases. The CDR3 spans 15 residues. V lost 2 bases to trimming and J lost 5 bases; unmatched junction nucleotides: 3. The V gene's germline CDR1 is SGDLS and CDR2 YYNGEE. The CDR3 DNA reads TGTGCCAGCAGCGTGGGACTAGCGGGAGAAGACGAGCAGTACTTC. This codes for CASSVGLAGEDEQYF.

The chain uses TRBV7-3 and TRBJ1-1, with TRBD1 identical over 8 bases. The CDR3 is 15 residues long. V lost 0 bases, J lost 6 bases, and 6 bases stayed unmatched. From germline, CDR1 is SGHTA and CDR2 FQGTGA. This CDR3 reads CASSLTGQDGAEAFF. DNA for the CDR3: TGTGCCAGCAGCTTAACGGGACAGGACGGAGCTGAAGCTTTCTTT.

This chain links TRBV5-4 with TRBJ2-3; D remains unclear. This CDR3 is 15 amino acids long. Trimming removed 0 bases at V and 1 base at J, with 9 bases between. CDR1 and CDR2 (germline): SGHNT, YYREEE (reference sequence). CDR3 nucleotide sequence: TGTGCCAGCAGCTTGGGCCCCCCGGGCACAGATACGCAGTATTTT. Translated, it gives CASSLGPPGTDTQYF. Full variable domain (remainder filled in from reference TRBV5-4 and TRBJ2-3): ETGVTQSPTHLIKTRGQQVTLRCSSQSGHNTVSWYQQALGQGPQFIFQYYREEENGRGNFPPRFSGLQFPNYSSELNVNALELDDSALYLCASSLGPPGTDTQYFGPGTRLTVL.

The rearrangement uses TRBV7-9 and TRBJ2-3; D gene uncertain. The CDR3 is 14 amino acids. The germline V gene encodes CDR1 SEHNR and CDR2 FQNEAQ (reference sequence). With 6 bases removed from V and 3 bases from J, the gap between germline ends came to 13 bases. The CDR3: CASRKSMATDTQYF. The CDR3 coding sequence is TGTGCCAGCAGAAAGTCGATGGCTACAGATACGCAGTATTTT.

The chain links TRBV5-6 to TRBJ1-2, with D possibly being TRBD1 (6 bases). The CDR3 is made up of 14 amino acids. V was trimmed by 4 bases and J by 4 bases, leaving 14 bases between them. Per germline, CDR1 SGHDT and CDR2 YYEEEE. This CDR3 reads CASSPTGAGYGYTF. DNA of the CDR3: TGTGCCAGCAGCCCGACAGGCGCGGGCTATGGCTACACCTTC.

The chain carries TRBV9 and TRBJ1-2, with unresolved D. CDR1 is SGDLS and CDR2 is YYNGEE in the germline V gene. Trimming stripped 2 bases from V and 2 bases from J, with 13 bases between. The CDR3 totals 15 residues. CDR3 region: CASSVATAANYGYTF. Written as DNA, the CDR3 is TGTGCCAGCAGCGTGGCTACCGCCGCGAACTATGGCTACACCTTC.